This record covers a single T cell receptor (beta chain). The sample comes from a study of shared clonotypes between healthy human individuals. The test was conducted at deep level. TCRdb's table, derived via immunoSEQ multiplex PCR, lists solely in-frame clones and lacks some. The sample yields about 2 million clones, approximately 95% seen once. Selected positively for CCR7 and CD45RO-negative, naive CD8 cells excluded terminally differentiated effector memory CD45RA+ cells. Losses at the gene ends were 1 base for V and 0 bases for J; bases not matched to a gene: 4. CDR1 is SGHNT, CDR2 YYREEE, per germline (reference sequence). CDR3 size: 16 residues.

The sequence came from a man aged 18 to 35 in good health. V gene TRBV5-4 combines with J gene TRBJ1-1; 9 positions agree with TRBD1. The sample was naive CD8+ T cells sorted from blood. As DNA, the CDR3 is TGTGCCAGCAGCTTGAGAACAGGGGGCTTGAACACTGAAGCTTTCTTT. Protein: CASSLRTGGLNTEAFF.